These T cell receptor beta chains were read from a single sample in a study of Graves' ophthalmopathy and Graves' hyperthyroidism. Each CDR3 protein is one row after TCRdb ran MiXCR on the multiplex PCR reads. The sample lists about 660,000 distinct CDR3 sequences; more than 40% were seen once. Sequencing input: peripheral blood. These receptors all come from an adult man with Graves' ophthalmopathy. Each CDR3 is given with its conserved first and last residue. A D gene is named only where the DNA matches it firmly. Not every row has a clone size; where given, it reads once, few, many or a size class.

d_call clone_size j_call v_call cdr3_aa cdr3_nt
- few TRBJ2-7 TRBV4-1 CASSQARGVPAPYEQYF TGCGCCAGCAGCCAAGCTAGGGGCGTTCCCGCGCCCTACGAGCAGTACTTC
TRBD1 once TRBJ2-2 TRBV12-3/TRBV12-4 CASSLGTGRATGELFF TGTGCCAGCAGCCTCGGGACAGGGCGAGCCACCGGGGAGCTGTTTTTT
- - TRBJ1-6 TRBV25-1 CASSARVGNSPLHF TGTGCCAGCAGTGCTAGAGTAGGGAATTCACCCCTCCACTTT
- - TRBJ1-2 TRBV11-2 CASSSEWDYTF TGTGCCAGCAGCTCCGAATGGGACTACACCTTC
- - TRBJ1-1 TRBV6-6 CASSYLGRKNLRNTEAFF TGTGCCAGCAGTTACCTAGGTCGGAAAAATCTTCGGAACACTGAAGCTTTCTTT
TRBD1 - TRBJ1-6 TRBV10-3 CAIKIDRGGRNSPLHF TGTGCCATCAAGATAGACAGGGGGGGAAGGAATTCACCCCTCCACTTT
TRBD2 few TRBJ2-2 TRBV7-9 CASSQVREVSGELFF TGTGCCAGCAGCCAAGTCCGGGAGGTGAGCGGGGAGCTGTTTTTT
- many TRBJ1-1 TRBV19 CASSIQGSIEAFF TGTGCCAGTAGTATACAGGGCTCCATTGAAGCTTTCTTT
- few TRBJ1-3 TRBV7-3 CASSPRGGDTIYF TGTGCCAGCAGCCCCCGAGGGGGGGACACCATATATTTT
- many TRBJ1-1 TRBV10-3 CAISDMNTEAFF TGTGCCATCAGTGACATGAACACTGAAGCTTTCTTT
- - TRBJ1-2 TRBV4-3 CASSLEVGTSNYGYTF TGCGCCAGCAGCCTAGAAGTAGGAACTTCTAACTATGGCTACACCTTC
- - TRBJ1-1 TRBV19 CASRTEHTEAFF TGTGCCAGTAGGACGGAACACACTGAAGCTTTCTTT
- - TRBJ2-5 TRBV20-1 CSARDHTGRETQYF TGCAGTGCTAGAGATCATACAGGGCGGGAGACCCAGTACTTC
- - TRBJ1-1 TRBV29-1 CSLVGVGNTEAFF TGCAGCTTGGTCGGGGTTGGGAACACTGAAGCTTTCTTT